This TCR beta chain was found in a study of blood T cell repertoires in COVID-19. V dropped 3 bases and J dropped 2; count of bases not matched to a gene: 4. The CDR3 loop spans 15 amino acids. Germline V CDR1 and CDR2: MDHEN, SYDVKM. Sequenced by immunoSEQ multiplex PCR; TCRdb stores in-frame clones only, minus some. The data contain approximately 75,000 clones, over 75% of them seen just once; the ten biggest clones take up 6.5% to 8.5%. The chain employs TRBV28 and TRBJ1-2, with TRBD1 matching over 9 bases. The sequenced sample consisted of peripheral blood. This sequence originates from a human donor in a cohort sampled during active COVID-19. Here the CDR3 reads CASSFQQGANYGYTF. As DNA, the CDR3 is TGTGCCAGCAGTTTCCAACAGGGGGCAAACTATGGCTACACCTTC.